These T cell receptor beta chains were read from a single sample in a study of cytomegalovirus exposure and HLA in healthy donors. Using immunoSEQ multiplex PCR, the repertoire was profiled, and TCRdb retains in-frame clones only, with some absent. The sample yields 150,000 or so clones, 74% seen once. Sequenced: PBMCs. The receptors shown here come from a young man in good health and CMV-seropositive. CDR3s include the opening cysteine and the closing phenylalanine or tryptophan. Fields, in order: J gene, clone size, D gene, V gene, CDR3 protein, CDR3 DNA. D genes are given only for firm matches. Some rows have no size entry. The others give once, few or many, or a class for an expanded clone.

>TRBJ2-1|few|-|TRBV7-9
CASSLQGGNYNEQFF
TGTGCCAGCAGCTTACAAGGCGGGAACTACAATGAGCAGTTCTTC
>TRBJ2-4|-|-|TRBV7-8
CASSFWAAGSAKNIQYF
TGTGCCAGCAGCTTTTGGGCGGCAGGGTCTGCCAAAAACATTCAGTACTTC
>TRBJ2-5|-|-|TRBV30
CAWLSRPGTQYF
TGTGCCTGGCTATCCCGGCCGGGGACCCAGTACTTC
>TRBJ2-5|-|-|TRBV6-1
CASSGGLRETQYF
TGTGCCAGCAGCGGGGGACTGAGGGAGACCCAGTACTTC
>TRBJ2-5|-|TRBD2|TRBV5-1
CASSPDGGGAIETQYF
TGCGCCAGCAGCCCCGACGGCGGGGGGGCCATTGAGACCCAGTACTTC
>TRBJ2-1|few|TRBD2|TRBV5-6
CASRQGLAVSYNEQFF
TGTGCCAGCAGGCAGGGACTAGCGGTTTCCTACAATGAGCAGTTCTTC
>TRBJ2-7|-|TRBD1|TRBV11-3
CASSSGGYEQYF
TGTGCCAGCAGCTCAGGGGGATACGAGCAGTACTTC
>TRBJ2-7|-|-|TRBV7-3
CASRPDSEIGYEQYF
TGTGCCAGCAGGCCAGATAGCGAGATAGGGTACGAGCAGTACTTC
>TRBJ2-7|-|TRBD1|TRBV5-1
CASSLQDRGMNEQYF
TGCGCCAGCAGCTTACAGGACAGGGGAATGAACGAGCAGTACTTC
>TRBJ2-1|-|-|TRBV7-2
CASSLAGATYNEQFF
TGTGCCAGCAGCTTAGCTGGGGCAACCTACAATGAGCAGTTCTTC
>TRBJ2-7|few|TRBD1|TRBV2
CASSRTGVAYEQYF
TGTGCCAGCAGTCGGACAGGGGTGGCATACGAGCAGTACTTC
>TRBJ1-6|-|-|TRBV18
CASSSTGSNSPLHF
TGTGCCAGCTCGTCGACAGGTTCGAATTCACCCCTCCACTTT
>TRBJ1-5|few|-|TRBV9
CASSVGPVQPQHF
TGTGCCAGCAGCGTAGGGCCAGTACAGCCCCAGCATTTT
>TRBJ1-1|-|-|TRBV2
CASSGQEVSQAFF
TGTGCCAGCAGTGGACAGGAAGTCTCACAAGCTTTCTTT
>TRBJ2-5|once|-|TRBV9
CASRAPGQGETQYF
TGTGCCAGCAGGGCTCCGGGACAAGGAGAGACCCAGTACTTC
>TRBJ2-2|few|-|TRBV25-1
CASSEYRTNTGELFF
TGTGCCAGCAGTGAATACAGAACGAACACCGGGGAGCTGTTTTTT
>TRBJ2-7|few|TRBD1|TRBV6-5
CASSYSKGTGKNEQYF
TGTGCCAGCAGTTACTCCAAAGGGACAGGGAAGAACGAGCAGTACTTC
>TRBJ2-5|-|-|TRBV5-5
CASSIVPLETQYF
TGTGCCAGCAGTATAGTGCCGTTGGAGACCCAGTACTTC
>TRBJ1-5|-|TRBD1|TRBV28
CASSLPDRVMPQHF
TGTGCCAGCAGTTTACCCGACAGGGTGATGCCCCAGCATTTT
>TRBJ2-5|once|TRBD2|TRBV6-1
CASSNLAGGRETQYF
TGTGCCAGCAGTAATTTAGCGGGGGGGCGAGAGACCCAGTACTTC
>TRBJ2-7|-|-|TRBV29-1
CSAVPTGSPLYEQYF
TGCAGCGCCGTTCCCACAGGGTCCCCCCTCTACGAGCAGTACTTC
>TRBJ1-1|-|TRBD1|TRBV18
CASSPGTVLFTEAFF
TGTGCCAGCTCACCCGGGACAGTCCTGTTCACTGAAGCTTTCTTT
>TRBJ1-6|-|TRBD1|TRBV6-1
CASSEAIRGSPLHF
TGTGCCAGCAGTGAAGCGATCAGGGGGTCACCCCTCCACTTT
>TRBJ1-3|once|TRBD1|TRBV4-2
CASSQSGTGKNTIYF
TGTGCCAGCAGCCAATCCGGGACAGGGAAAAACACCATATATTTT
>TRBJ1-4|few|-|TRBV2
CASSETGYEKLFF
TGTGCCAGCAGTGAAACAGGGTACGAAAAACTGTTTTTT
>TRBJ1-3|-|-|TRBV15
CATSGRGTASAGNTIYF
TGTGCCACCAGCGGCAGAGGGACTGCCTCTGCTGGAAACACCATATATTTT
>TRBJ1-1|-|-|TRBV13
CASSLKWGGEAFF
TGTGCCAGCAGCTTAAAGTGGGGGGGAGAAGCTTTCTTT
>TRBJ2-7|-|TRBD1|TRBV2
CASMGEGQGSYEQYF
TGTGCCAGCATGGGAGAGGGACAGGGGTCCTACGAGCAGTACTTC
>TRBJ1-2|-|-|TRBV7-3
CASSSEGGFLKGYTF
TGTGCCAGCAGCTCCGAAGGAGGGTTCCTTAAGGGCTACACCTTC
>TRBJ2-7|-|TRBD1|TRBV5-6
CASSPGQGAFYEQYF
TGTGCCAGCAGCCCGGGACAGGGGGCCTTCTACGAGCAGTACTTC
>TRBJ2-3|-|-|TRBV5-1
CASSPETSRRFGTQYF
TGCGCCAGCAGCCCAGAGACTAGTCGGAGGTTCGGCACGCAGTATTTT
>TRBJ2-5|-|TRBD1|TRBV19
CASSGQGETQYF
TGTGCCAGTAGTGGACAGGGAGAGACCCAGTACTTC
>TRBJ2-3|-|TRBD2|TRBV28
CASSLIAGGYTDTQYF
TGTGCCAGCAGTTTAATAGCGGGGGGGTACACAGATACGCAGTATTTT
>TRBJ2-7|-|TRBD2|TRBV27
CASRGTSGSFWGEQYF
TGTGCCAGCAGAGGGACTAGCGGGAGTTTTTGGGGCGAGCAGTACTTC
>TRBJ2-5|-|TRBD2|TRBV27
CASSMLAGGFQETQYF
TGTGCCAGCAGTATGCTAGCGGGGGGGTTCCAAGAGACCCAGTACTTC
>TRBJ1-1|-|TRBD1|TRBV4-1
CASSHWARGPDTEAFF
TGCGCCAGCAGCCATTGGGCCAGGGGGCCCGACACTGAAGCTTTCTTT
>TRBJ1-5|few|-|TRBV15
CATSREGQGYQPQHF
TGTGCCACCAGCAGAGAGGGGCAGGGATATCAGCCCCAGCATTTT
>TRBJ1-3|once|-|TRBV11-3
CASSQTGNTIYF
TGTGCCAGCAGCCAAACTGGAAACACCATATATTTT
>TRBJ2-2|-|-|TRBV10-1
CASSLRLGGTGELFF
TGCGCCAGCAGCTTAAGACTGGGAGGCACCGGGGAGCTGTTTTTT
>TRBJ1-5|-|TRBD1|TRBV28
CASSPRGQGAGQPQHF
TGTGCCAGCAGTCCTCGGGGACAGGGGGCAGGGCAGCCCCAGCATTTT